The 4 T cell receptor beta chains presented below share a single source sample, sequenced in a study of CD8+ T cells in alopecia areata. Treatment defined: oral pan-JAK inhibitor, 5-10 mg twice daily. As the sequencing template, cDNA was produced by extracting RNA and reverse transcribing it. The table came from immunoSEQ multiplex PCR; TCRdb's copy has only in-frame clones and leaves some out. The table has around 100,000 clones, 55% to 70% seen once. The sample here was CD8+ T cells sorted from blood, taken at approximately week 55, from a patient treated with tofacitinib. These receptors were obtained from a human donor with alopecia areata.

The V call is TRBV6-6, the J call TRBJ1-2, with TRBD1 matching 9 bases. CDR1 is MNHNY and CDR2 is SVGAGI in the germline V gene (reference sequence). CDR3 length: 13 amino acids. With 7 bases clipped from V and 6 bases from J, the junction kept 6 bases outside the gene matches. CDR3: CASTVGQGHGYTF. CDR3 sequence (DNA): TGTGCCAGCACGGTAGGACAGGGGCATGGCTACACCTTC.

This clone occurred a few times. The genes are TRBV9 and TRBJ2-5; the D call may be TRBD1 or TRBD2 (6 bases each). The CDR3 has 14 residues. Trimming left V 0 bases short and J 5 bases short, with 11 bases between. Per the germline V gene, CDR1 is SGDLS and CDR2 is YYNGEE. CDR3 nucleotides: TGTGCCAGCAGCGTAGATCGGGGGCCGGAGACCCAGTACTTC. This sequence encodes CASSVDRGPETQYF.

The V and J genes are TRBV27 and TRBJ2-1, with D possibly matching TRBD1 (6 bases). The V end was cut by 3 bases, the J end by 7 bases, with 7 bases between. The germline gives CDR1 MNHEY, CDR2 SMNVEV (reference sequence). The CDR3 totals 12 residues. The CDR3 nucleotides are TGTGCCAGCAGTTTCCAGGGGAATGAGCAGTTCTTC. Protein sequence: CASSFQGNEQFF.

J is TRBJ1-2 and V is TRBV7-9, with D perhaps matching TRBD1 (6 bases). Trimming left V 2 bases short and J 6 bases short, with 13 bases between. The CDR3 has 14 residues. Germline CDR1 reads SEHNR; CDR2 reads FQNEAQ (reference sequence). DNA of the CDR3: TGTGCCAGCAGCTTATCGGGGGCTAGGGATGGCTACACCTTC. Amino acid sequence: CASSLSGARDGYTF.